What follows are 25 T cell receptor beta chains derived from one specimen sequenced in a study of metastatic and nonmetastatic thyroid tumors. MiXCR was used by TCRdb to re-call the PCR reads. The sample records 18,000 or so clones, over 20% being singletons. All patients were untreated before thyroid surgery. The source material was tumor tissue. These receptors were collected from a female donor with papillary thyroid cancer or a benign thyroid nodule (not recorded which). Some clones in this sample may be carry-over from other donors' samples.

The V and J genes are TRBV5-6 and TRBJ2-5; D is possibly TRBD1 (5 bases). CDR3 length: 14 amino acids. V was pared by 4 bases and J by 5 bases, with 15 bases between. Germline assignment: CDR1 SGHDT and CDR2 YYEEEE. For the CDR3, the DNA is TGTGCCAGCAGCCCTAAGGGCAAGGGGGAGACCCAGTACTTC. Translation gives CASSPKGKGETQYF.

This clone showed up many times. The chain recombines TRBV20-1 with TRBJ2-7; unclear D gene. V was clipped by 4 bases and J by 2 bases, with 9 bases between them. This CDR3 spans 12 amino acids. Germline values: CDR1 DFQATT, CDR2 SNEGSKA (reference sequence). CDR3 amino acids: CSAKWATYEQYF. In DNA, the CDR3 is TGCAGTGCTAAATGGGCCACCTACGAGCAGTACTTC.

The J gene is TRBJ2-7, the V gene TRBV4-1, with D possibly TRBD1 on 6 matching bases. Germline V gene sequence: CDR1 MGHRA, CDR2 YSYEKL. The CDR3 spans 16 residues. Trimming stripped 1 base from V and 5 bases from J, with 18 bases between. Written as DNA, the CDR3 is TGCGCCAGCAGCCAAGTGCTGGGGACATTAATCAACGAGCAGTACTTC. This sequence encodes CASSQVLGTLINEQYF.

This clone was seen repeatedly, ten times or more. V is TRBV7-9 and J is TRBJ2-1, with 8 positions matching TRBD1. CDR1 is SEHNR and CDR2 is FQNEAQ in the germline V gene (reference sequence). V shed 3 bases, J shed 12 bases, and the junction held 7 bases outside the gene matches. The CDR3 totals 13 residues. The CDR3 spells CASSFDRGRGQFF. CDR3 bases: TGTGCCAGCAGCTTTGACAGGGGAAGGGGGCAGTTCTTC.

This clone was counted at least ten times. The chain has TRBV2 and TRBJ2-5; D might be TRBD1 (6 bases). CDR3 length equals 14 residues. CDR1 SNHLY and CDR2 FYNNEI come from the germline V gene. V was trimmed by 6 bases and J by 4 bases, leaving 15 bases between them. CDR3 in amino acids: CASSYTGLRETQYF. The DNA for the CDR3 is TGTGCCAGCAGCTACACAGGGTTGCGAGAGACCCAGTACTTC.

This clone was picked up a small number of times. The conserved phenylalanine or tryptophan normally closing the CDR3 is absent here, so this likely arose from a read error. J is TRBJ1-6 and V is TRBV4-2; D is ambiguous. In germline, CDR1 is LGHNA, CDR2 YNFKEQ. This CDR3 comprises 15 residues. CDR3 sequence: CVSSQVISGGSPLHL. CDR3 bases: TGTGTCAGCAGCCAAGTAATCAGCGGAGGTTCACCCCTCCACCTT.

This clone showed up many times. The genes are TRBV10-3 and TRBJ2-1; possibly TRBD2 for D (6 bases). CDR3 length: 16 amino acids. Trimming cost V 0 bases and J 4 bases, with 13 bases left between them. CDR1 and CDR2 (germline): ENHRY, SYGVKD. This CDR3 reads CAISESTRGGYNEQFF. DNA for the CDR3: TGTGCCATCAGTGAGTCGACTAGGGGCGGTTACAATGAGCAGTTCTTC.

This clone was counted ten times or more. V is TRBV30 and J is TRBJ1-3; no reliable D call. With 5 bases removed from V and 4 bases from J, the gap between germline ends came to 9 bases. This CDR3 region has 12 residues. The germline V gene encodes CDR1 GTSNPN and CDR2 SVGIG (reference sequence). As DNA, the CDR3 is TGTGCCTGGGAGGACTCCGGAAACACCATATATTTT. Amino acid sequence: CAWEDSGNTIYF.

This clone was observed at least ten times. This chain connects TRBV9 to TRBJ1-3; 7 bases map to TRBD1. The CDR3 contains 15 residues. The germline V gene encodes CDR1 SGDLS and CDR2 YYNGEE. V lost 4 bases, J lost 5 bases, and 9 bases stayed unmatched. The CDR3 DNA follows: TGTGCCAGCAGCCCACAGGGGAGAGGGAGAAACACCATATATTTT. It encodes CASSPQGRGRNTIYF.

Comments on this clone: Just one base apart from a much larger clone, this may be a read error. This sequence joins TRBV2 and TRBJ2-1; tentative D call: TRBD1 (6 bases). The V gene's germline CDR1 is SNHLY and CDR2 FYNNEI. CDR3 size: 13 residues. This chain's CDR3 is CASSEGRGGERFF. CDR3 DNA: TGTGCCAGCAGTGAAGGGAGAGGGGGTGAGCGGTTCTTC.

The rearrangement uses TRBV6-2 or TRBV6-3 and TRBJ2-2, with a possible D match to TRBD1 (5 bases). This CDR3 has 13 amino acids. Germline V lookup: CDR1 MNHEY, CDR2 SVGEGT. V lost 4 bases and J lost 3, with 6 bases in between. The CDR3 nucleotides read TGTGCCAGCAGTTTGACAGACACCGGGGAGCTGTTTTTT. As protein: CASSLTDTGELFF.

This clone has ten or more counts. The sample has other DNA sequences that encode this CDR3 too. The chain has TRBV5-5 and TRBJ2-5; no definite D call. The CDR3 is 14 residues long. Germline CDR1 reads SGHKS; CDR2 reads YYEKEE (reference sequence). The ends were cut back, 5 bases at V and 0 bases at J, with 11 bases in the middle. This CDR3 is CASRGLGYQETQYF. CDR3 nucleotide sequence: TGTGCCAGCAGGGGGTTGGGATACCAAGAGACCCAGTACTTC.

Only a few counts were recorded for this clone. CDR3 region: CASSLGISIEQYF. The DNA of the CDR3 is TGTGCCAGCAGTTTAGGGATCTCTATTGAGCAGTACTTC. The chain has TRBV28 and TRBJ2-7; unclear D gene. Germline V lookup: CDR1 MDHEN, CDR2 SYDVKM. There are 13 residues in the CDR3. With 2 bases removed from V and 7 bases from J, the gap between germline ends came to 12 bases.

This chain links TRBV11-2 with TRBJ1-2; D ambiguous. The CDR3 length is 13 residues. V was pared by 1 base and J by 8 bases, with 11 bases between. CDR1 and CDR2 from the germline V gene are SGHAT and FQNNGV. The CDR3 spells CASSLGRLGGYTF. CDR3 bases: TGTGCCAGCAGCTTAGGCAGACTGGGGGGCTACACCTTC.

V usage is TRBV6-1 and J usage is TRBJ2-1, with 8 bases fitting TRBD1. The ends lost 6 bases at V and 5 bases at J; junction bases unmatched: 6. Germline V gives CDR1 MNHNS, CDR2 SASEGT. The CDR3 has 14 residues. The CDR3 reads CASRGTGRDNEQFF. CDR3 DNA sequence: TGTGCCAGCAGGGGGACAGGACGAGACAATGAGCAGTTCTTC.

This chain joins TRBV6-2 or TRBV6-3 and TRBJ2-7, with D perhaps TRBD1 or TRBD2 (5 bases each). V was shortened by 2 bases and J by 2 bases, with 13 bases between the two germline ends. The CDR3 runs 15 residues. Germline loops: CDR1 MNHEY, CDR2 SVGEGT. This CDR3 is CASSYPRDGTYEQYF. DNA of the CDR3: TGTGCCAGCAGTTACCCCCGGGACGGTACCTACGAGCAGTACTTC.

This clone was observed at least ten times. The CDR3 here is CASRKPGQYNSPLHF. The CDR3 nucleotides are TGTGCCAGCCGCAAACCGGGACAATATAATTCACCCCTCCACTTT. The gene calls are TRBV6-1 and TRBJ1-6; the D gene is possibly TRBD1 (6 bases). V lost 8 bases and J 4 bases, leaving 15 bases between the germline ends. This CDR3 comprises 15 residues. Germline lookup yields CDR1 MNHNS and CDR2 SASEGT.

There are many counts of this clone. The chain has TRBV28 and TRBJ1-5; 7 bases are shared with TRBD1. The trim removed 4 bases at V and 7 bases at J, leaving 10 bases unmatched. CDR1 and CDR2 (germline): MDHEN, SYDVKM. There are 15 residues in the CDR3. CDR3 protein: CASSSRQGDNQPQHF. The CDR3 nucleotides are TGTGCCAGCAGTTCCCGACAGGGCGATAACCAGCCCCAGCATTTT.

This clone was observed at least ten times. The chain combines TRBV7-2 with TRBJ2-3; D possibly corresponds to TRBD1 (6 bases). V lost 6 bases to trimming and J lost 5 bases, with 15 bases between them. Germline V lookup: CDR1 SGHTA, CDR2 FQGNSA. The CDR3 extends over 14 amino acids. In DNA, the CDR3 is TGTGCCAGCAGTCGACGTGCACAGGGAGATACGCAGTATTTT. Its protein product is CASSRRAQGDTQYF.

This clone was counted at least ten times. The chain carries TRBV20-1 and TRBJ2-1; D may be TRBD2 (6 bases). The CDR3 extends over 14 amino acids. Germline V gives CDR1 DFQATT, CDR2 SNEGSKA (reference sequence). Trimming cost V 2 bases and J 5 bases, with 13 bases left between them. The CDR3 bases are TGCAGTGCTAGAACTCCGGGACTTCACAATGAGCAGTTCTTC. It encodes CSARTPGLHNEQFF.

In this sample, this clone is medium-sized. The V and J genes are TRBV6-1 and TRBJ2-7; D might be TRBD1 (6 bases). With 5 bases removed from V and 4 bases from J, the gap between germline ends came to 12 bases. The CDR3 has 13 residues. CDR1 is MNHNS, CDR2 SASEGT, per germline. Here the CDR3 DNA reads TGTGCCAGCAGTTCCAGGGGAACTTACGAGCAGTACTTC. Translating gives CASSSRGTYEQYF.

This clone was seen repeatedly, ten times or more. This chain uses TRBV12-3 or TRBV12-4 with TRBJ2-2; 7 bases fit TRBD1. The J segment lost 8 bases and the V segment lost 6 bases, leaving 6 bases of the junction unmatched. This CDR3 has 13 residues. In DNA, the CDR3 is TGTGCCAGCAGCCATGGGACAGCGGGGGAGCTGTTTTTT. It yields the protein CASSHGTAGELFF.

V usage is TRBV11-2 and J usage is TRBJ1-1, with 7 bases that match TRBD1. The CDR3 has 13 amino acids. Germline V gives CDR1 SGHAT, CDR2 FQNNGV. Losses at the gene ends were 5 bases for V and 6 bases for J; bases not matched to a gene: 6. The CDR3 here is CASSRIDRAEAFF. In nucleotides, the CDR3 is TGTGCCAGCAGCCGAATAGACAGGGCTGAAGCTTTCTTT.

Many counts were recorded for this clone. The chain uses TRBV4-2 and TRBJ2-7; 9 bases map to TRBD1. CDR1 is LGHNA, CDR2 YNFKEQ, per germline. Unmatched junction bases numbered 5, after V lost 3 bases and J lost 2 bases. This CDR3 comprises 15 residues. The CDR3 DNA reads TGTGCCAGCAGCCACACCGGGACAGGGACCTACGAGCAGTACTTC. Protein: CASSHTGTGTYEQYF.

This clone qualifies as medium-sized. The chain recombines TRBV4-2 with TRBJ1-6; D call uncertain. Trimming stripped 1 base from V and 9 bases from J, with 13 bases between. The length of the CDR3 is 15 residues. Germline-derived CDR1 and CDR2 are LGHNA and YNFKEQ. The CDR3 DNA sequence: TGTGCCAGCAGCCAAGTAATCAGCGGAGGTTCACCCCTCCACTTT. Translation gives CASSQVISGGSPLHF.